This passage covers 17 T cell receptor beta chains from one sample sequenced in a study of OX40 agonist ivuxolimab in advanced cancers. Measured with immunoSEQ multiplex PCR; TCRdb has only the in-frame clones, and not every one. This sample has tens of thousands of clones; approximately 89% occur once, and the top ten carry roughly an eighth. This material consisted of CD4+ or CD8+ T cells sorted from blood, taken in a trial of the OX40 agonist ivuxolimab. The receptors shown here come from an adult with an advanced solid tumor such as melanoma, head and neck, liver or kidney cancer.

The V call is TRBV5-1, the J call TRBJ2-3; TRBD2 matches 7 bases. CDR1 is SGHRS, CDR2 YFSETQ, per germline. Trimming took 0 bases from V and 0 from J; bases not matched to a gene: 7. The CDR3 length is 17 residues. CDR3 amino acids: CASSLVVGRGSTDTQYF. In DNA, the CDR3 is TGCGCCAGCAGCTTGGTCGTGGGGCGGGGGAGCACAGATACGCAGTATTTT.

CDR3: CSVEDLGEQYF. CDR3 in DNA: TGCAGCGTTGAAGATCTAGGAGAGCAGTACTTC. The chain combines TRBV29-1 with TRBJ2-7; D is ambiguous. Trimming removed 0 bases from V and 7 bases from J, with 7 bases in between. This CDR3 spans 11 amino acids. From germline, CDR1 is SQVTM and CDR2 ANQGSEA.

This clone was recorded only once. The chain uses TRBV6-6 and TRBJ2-1; 10 positions match TRBD2. The CDR3 contains 15 residues. Germline values: CDR1 MNHNY, CDR2 SVGAGI (reference sequence). With V trimmed by 5 bases and J by 3 bases, 4 bases remained unmatched. CDR3 bases: TGTGCCAGCAGTGAGGGACTAGCGTTCTACAATGAGCAGTTCTTC. Protein sequence: CASSEGLAFYNEQFF.

A remark on this clone: At one end, the junction sequence differs from germline, possibly due to a read error. CDR3 nucleotides: TGTGCCATCAGTCCCGGGACAGGGGACAACACCATATATTTT. Its protein product is CAISPGTGDNTIYF. The rearrangement joins TRBV6-1 to TRBJ1-3; 10 bases are shared with TRBD1. The CDR3 extends over 14 amino acids. The germline V gene encodes CDR1 MNHNS and CDR2 SASEGT.

V is TRBV6-1 and J is TRBJ2-7; D gene unclear. This CDR3 is built from 13 residues. The germline CDR1 and CDR2 sequences are MNHNS and SASEGT. Trimming took off 5 bases at V and 7 bases at J, with 15 bases between the two ends. The chain's CDR3 is CASSLTGQREQYF. The CDR3 DNA reads as TGTGCCAGCAGTCTGACGGGCCAACGTGAGCAGTACTTC.

The gene calls are TRBV27 and TRBJ1-2, with 7 bases aligning to TRBD1. From germline, CDR1 is MNHEY and CDR2 SMNVEV (reference sequence). The CDR3 is 14 residues long. The trim removed 6 bases at V and 1 base at J, leaving 5 bases unmatched. The CDR3 spells CASRAYRGNYGYTF. In DNA form, the CDR3 reads TGTGCCAGCAGGGCTTACAGGGGTAACTATGGCTACACCTTC.

The gene calls are TRBV5-1 and TRBJ1-1, with D maybe TRBD1 (6 bases). V was clipped by 0 bases and J by 2 bases, with 11 bases between them. Germline assignment: CDR1 SGHRS and CDR2 YFSETQ. The CDR3 is 15 residues long. CDR3 bases: TGCGCCAGCAGCTTGGGGGGGCTAGATAACACTGAAGCTTTCTTT. As protein: CASSLGGLDNTEAFF.

The chain links TRBV2 to TRBJ1-1; D not resolved. The CDR3 runs to 13 residues. Germline V gene sequence: CDR1 SNHLY, CDR2 FYNNEI. V lost 3 bases and J lost 5, with 10 bases in between. The CDR3 bases are TGTGCCAGCAGTGAGGGCAGTTCGACTGAAGCTTTCTTT. Translated: CASSEGSSTEAFF.

The V and J genes are TRBV18 and TRBJ1-2, with D unclear. V dropped 2 bases and J dropped 2 bases, with 3 bases sitting between them. Per the germline V gene, CDR1 is KGHSH and CDR2 is LQKENI. The length of the CDR3 is 12 residues. The CDR3 protein is CASSPGNYGYTF. Here the CDR3 DNA reads TGTGCCAGCTCACCAGGGAACTATGGCTACACCTTC.

This clone showed up just a few times. This rearrangement joins TRBV7-2 to TRBJ2-1; 8 bases match TRBD2. From germline, CDR1 is SGHTA and CDR2 FQGNSA. The V gene end was trimmed by 5 bases and the J gene end by 16 bases; junction bases not matched to a gene: 10. This CDR3 has 12 residues. CDR3 sequence reads: CASSVLLAGLFF. The CDR3 bases are TGTGCCAGCAGCGTACTGTTAGCGGGACTCTTCTTC. The variable domain in full, with the rest retrieved from reference TRBV7-2 and TRBJ2-1, is GAGVSQSPSNKVTEKGKDVELRCDPISGHTALYWYRQSLGQGLEFLIYFQGNSAPDKSGLPSDRFSAERTGGSVSTLTIQRTQQEDSAVYLCASSVLLAGLFFGPGTRLTVL.

The V and J genes are TRBV6-1 and TRBJ2-3; no firm D call. CDR3 size: 15 residues. V dropped 8 bases and J dropped 3 bases, with 18 bases sitting between them. The V gene's germline CDR1 is MNHNS and CDR2 SASEGT. This CDR3 is CASGDWGWVTDTQYF. CDR3 DNA sequence: TGTGCCAGCGGGGATTGGGGTTGGGTGACAGATACGCAGTATTTT.

The V and J genes are TRBV21-1 and TRBJ2-7; no DNA check was done on the table's D call, TRBD1. TRBV21-1 corresponds to a pseudogene. The CDR3 totals 16 residues. The CDR3 DNA sequence: TGTGCCAGCAGCAAAAAGGTTAGGACAGGGGTTGCCGAGCAGTACTTC. This codes for CASSKKVRTGVAEQYF.

The chain couples TRBV28 to TRBJ2-3; D possibly matches TRBD1 or TRBD2 (5 bases each). V shed 3 bases and J shed 5 bases, with 15 bases lying between them. Germline CDR1 reads MDHEN; CDR2 reads SYDVKM. The CDR3 consists of 15 residues. CDR3 sequence: CASSFQGAGGDTQYF. The CDR3 DNA sequence: TGTGCCAGCAGTTTCCAGGGAGCTGGGGGAGATACGCAGTATTTT.

The chain links TRBV6-1 to TRBJ2-7; the D gene is possibly TRBD1 (6 bases). CDR1 and CDR2 (germline): MNHNS, SASEGT. The CDR3 length is 14 residues. Deletions cut 6 bases from V and 4 bases from J, with 16 bases between. The CDR3 reads CASREWGRGYEQYF. The CDR3 nucleotides read TGTGCCAGCAGGGAGTGGGGCAGGGGATACGAGCAGTACTTC.

The J gene is TRBJ2-5, the V gene TRBV2, with D possibly being TRBD1 (6 bases). Deletions cut 7 bases from V and 5 bases from J, with 14 bases between. CDR3 length: 13 residues. Germline CDR1 is SNHLY and CDR2 is FYNNEI. CDR3 nucleotides: TGTGCCAGCACTAGAGACAGGCGGGAGACCCAGTACTTC. Translation: CASTRDRRETQYF.

The genes are TRBV6-5 and TRBJ1-2; D is possibly TRBD1 (5 bases). Trimming pared 2 bases from V and 6 bases from J, leaving 10 bases between. The germline CDR1 and CDR2 sequences are MNHEY and SVGAGI. The CDR3 is 13 residues long. The CDR3 DNA sequence: TGTGCCAGCAGTTACGGTCAGGGCGATGGCTACACCTTC. Its protein product is CASSYGQGDGYTF.

A single count supports this clone. This chain uses TRBV6-1 with TRBJ1-5; weak D call: TRBD1 (5 bases). Per germline, CDR1 MNHNS and CDR2 SASEGT. Trimming removed 2 bases from V and 4 bases from J, with 15 bases in between. This CDR3 has 16 residues. CDR3 loop: CASSEYGGGQNQPQHF. CDR3 bases: TGTGCCAGCAGTGAATATGGGGGAGGCCAAAATCAGCCCCAGCATTTT.